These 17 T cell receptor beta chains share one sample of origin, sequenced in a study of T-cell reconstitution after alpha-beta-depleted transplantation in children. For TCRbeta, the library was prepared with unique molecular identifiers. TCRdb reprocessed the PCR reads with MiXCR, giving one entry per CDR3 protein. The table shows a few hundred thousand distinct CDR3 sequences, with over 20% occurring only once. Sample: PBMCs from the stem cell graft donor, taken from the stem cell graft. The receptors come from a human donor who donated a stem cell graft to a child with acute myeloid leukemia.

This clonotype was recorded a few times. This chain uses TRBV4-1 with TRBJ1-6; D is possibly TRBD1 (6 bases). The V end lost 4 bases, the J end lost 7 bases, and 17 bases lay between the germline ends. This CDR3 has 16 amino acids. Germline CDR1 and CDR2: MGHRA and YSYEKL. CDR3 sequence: CASSPSEQGRNSPLHF. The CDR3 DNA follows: TGCGCCAGCAGCCCCAGTGAACAGGGTCGAAATTCACCCCTCCACTTT.

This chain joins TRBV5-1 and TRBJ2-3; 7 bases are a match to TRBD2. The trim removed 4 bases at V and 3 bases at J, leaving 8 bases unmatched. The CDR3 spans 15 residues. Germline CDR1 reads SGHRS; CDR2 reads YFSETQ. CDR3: CASSPAVRETDTQYF. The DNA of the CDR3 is TGCGCCAGCAGCCCTGCGGTGCGGGAGACAGATACGCAGTATTTT.

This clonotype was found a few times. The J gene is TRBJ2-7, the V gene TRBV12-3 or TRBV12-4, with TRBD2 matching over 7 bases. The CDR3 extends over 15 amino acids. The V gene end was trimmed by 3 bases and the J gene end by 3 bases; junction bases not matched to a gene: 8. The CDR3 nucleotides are TGTGCCAGCAGTTTGGGGGGAGGGAGAGACTACGAGCAGTACTTC. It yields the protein CASSLGGGRDYEQYF.

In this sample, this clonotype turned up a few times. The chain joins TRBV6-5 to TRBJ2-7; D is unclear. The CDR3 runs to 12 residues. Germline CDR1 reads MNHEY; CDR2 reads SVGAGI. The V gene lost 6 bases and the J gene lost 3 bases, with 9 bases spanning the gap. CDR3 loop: CASSKSYYEQYF. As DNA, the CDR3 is TGTGCCAGCAGCAAGTCATACTACGAGCAGTACTTC.

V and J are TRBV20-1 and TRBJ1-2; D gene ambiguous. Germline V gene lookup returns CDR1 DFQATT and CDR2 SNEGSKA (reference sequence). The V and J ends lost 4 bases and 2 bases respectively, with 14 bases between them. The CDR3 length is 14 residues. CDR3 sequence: CSATKKSVNYGYTF. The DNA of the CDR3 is TGCAGTGCTACCAAAAAGAGCGTGAACTATGGCTACACCTTC.

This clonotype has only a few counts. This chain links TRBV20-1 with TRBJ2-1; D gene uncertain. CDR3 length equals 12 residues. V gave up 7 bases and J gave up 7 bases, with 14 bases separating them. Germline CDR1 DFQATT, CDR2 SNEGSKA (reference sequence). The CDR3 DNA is TGCAGTGTAAACCGCGAGGCGAATGAGCAGTTCTTC. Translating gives CSVNREANEQFF.

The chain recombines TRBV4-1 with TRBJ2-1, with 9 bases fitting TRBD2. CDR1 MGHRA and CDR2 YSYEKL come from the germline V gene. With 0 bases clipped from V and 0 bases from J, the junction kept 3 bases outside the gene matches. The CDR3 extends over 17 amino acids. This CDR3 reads CASSQDISGSSYNEQFF. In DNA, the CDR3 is TGCGCCAGCAGCCAAGATATTAGCGGGAGCTCCTACAATGAGCAGTTCTTC.

The CDR3 loop is CASSTGPPNTEAFF. The CDR3 region has the DNA TGTGCCAGCAGCACCGGGCCTCCGAACACTGAAGCTTTCTTT. The chain employs TRBV12-3 or TRBV12-4 and TRBJ1-1; D ambiguous. V was pared by 6 bases and J by 1 base, with 12 bases between. CDR3 length: 14 residues.

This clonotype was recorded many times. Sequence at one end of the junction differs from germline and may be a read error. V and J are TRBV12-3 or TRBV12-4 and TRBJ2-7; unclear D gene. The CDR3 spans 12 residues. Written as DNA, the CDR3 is TGCGCCAGCAGCTTGGTCGCCTACGAGCAGTACTTC. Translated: CASSLVAYEQYF.

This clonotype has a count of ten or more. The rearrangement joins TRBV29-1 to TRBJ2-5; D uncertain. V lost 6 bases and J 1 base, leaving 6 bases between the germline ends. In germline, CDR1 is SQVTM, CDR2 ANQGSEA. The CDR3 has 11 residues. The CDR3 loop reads CSVNTQETQYF. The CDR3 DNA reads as TGCAGCGTCAACACCCAAGAGACCCAGTACTTC.

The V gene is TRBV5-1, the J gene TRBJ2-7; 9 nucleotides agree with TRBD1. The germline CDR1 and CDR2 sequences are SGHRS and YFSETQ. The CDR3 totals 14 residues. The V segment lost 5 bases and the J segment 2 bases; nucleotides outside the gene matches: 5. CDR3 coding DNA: TGCGCCAGCAGTTCCGACAGGGGGGCCTACGAGCAGTACTTC. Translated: CASSSDRGAYEQYF. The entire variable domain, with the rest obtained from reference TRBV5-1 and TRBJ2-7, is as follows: KAGVTQTPRYLIKTRGQQVTLSCSPISGHRSVSWYQQTPGQGLQFLFEYFSETQRNKGNFPGRFSGRQFSNSRSEMNVSTLELGDSALYLCASSSDRGAYEQYFGPGTRLTVT.

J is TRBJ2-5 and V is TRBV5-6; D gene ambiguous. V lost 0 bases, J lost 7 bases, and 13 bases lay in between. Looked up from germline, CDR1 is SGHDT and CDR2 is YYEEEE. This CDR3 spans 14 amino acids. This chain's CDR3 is CASSLVDLRGTQYF. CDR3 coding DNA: TGTGCCAGCAGCTTGGTGGACCTGAGAGGGACCCAGTACTTC. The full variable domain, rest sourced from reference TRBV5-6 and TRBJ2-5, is DAGVTQSPTHLIKTRGQQVTLRCSPKSGHDTVSWYQQALGQGPQFIFQYYEEEERQRGNFPDRFSGHQFPNYSSELNVNALLLGDSALYLCASSLVDLRGTQYFGPGTRLLVL.

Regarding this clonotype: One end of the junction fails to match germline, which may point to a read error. The CDR3 sequence is CCAPRTGGANVLTF. The DNA of the CDR3 is TGCTGTGCCCCTCGTACTGGCGGGGCCAACGTCCTGACTTTC. The chain joins TRBV20-1 to TRBJ2-6, with D hard to call. The CDR3 is 14 amino acids. Germline CDR1 is DFQATT and CDR2 is SNEGSKA (reference sequence).

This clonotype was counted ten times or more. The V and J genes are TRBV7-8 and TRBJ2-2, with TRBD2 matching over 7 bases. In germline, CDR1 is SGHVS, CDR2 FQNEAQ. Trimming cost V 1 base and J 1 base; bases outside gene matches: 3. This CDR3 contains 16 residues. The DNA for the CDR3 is TGTGCCAGCAGCTTAGGGTCTAGCGGGAACACCGGGGAGCTGTTTTTT. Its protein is CASSLGSSGNTGELFF.

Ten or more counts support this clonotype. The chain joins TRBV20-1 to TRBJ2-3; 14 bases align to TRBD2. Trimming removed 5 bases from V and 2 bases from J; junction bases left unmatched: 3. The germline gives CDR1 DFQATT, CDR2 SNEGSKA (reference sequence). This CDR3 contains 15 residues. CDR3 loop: CSAPGLAGDTDTQYF. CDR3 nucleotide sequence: TGCAGTGCTCCGGGACTAGCGGGAGACACAGATACGCAGTATTTT.

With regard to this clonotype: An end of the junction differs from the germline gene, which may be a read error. CDR3 loop: CASSLGQTRDTPYF. In DNA form, the CDR3 reads TGCGCCAGCAGCTTGGGACAGACTAGAGATACGCCGTATTTT. The J gene is TRBJ2-3, the V gene TRBV5-1; TRBD2 might be the D (6 bases). CDR1 SGHRS and CDR2 YFSETQ come from the germline V gene. The CDR3 consists of 14 residues. Variable domain in full (rest from reference TRBV5-1 and TRBJ2-3): KAGVTQTPRYLIKTRGQQVTLSCSPISGHRSVSWYQQTPGQGLQFLFEYFSETQRNKGNFPGRFSGRQFSNSRSEMNVSTLELGDSALYLCASSLGQTRDTPYFGPGTRLTVL.

As DNA, the CDR3 is TGCGCCAGCAGCCAGCGGACAGCAGACACTGAAGCTTTCTTT. Its translation is CASSQRTADTEAFF. The rearrangement links TRBV4-3 to TRBJ1-1; tentatively, D is TRBD1 (6 bases). The CDR3 loop spans 14 amino acids. The germline CDR1 and CDR2 sequences are LGHNA and YSLEER. The V gene lost 3 bases and the J gene lost 3 bases, with 11 bases spanning the gap.